The present T cell receptor (beta chain) was sequenced within a study of cytotoxic CD8 clonotypes in ibrutinib-treated CLL (dated by TCRdb to the early 2020s). About the full investigation: The cohort had about a dozen relapsed/refractory and approximately 15 treatment-naive patients; fewer than 18 were IGHV unmutated. Responses were partial in about 25 patients and complete in 2; after median around 65 months follow-up, about 14 stayed in remission and some twelve progressed. Response samples were obtained after a median of around 11 months of treatment, with a range of about 6 to 36 months. Samples averaged roughly 260,000 productive templates and 90,000 to 100,000 productive rearrangements. Longitudinal samples were available for about 30% of the roughly 90 trial participants. Cryopreserved peripheral blood mononuclear cells were obtained before treatment, at response, and at either sustained remission or disease progression. All remission and progressive disease samples were collected while patients were still receiving ibrutinib.

This specimen's time point label, interpreted: 12 to 13 months on ibrutinib. For TCR beta library preparation, 1.5 to 2 micrograms of genomic DNA was extracted from cryopreserved PBMCs. Longitudinal blood samples from CLL patients receiving ibrutinib monotherapy were subjected to high-throughput TCR beta sequencing. The patients took part in an open-label, single-center phase 2 trial of ibrutinib monotherapy. Each clonotype received, on average, approximately 9.9x coverage in deep resolution sequencing performed on a MiSeq, where the target depth lay between 1 in 1 million and 1 in 200,000 T cells. The immunoSEQ hsTCRB Kit was used to generate TCR beta libraries. Concerning the study's data processing: Data were analyzed with ImmunoSEQ Data Assistant and ImmunoSEQ Analyzer, with V, D and J genes assigned per IMGT definitions. Clonality was computed as one minus normalized Shannon entropy of productive rearrangement frequencies, ranging from 0 to 1. Only overrepresented clonotypes making up at least 0.05% of the repertoire of each patient were included in the public clonotype analysis. Repertoires from thirteen age-matched healthy donors in immuneACCESS were used as clonality controls. TCRdb holds this immuneACCESS table with in-frame rearrangements only. Some clones are missing; in checked studies, unresolved V genes explain under half, and the rest has no known cause. The D gene and trimming were derived from the DNA, and the V and J assignments and clone size from that table. This sample gives about 140,000 clones in total; around 90% of them show up just once. The ten biggest clones cover about a tenth of the sample.

Results the study describes overall, beyond this receptor: Sustained-remission and progressing patients did not have matched sampling times, and lymph node repertoires were not examined. At baseline, clonality was higher than in age-matched healthy donors and showed a strong correlation with circulating CD8+ T-cell counts. Public clonotypes were rare and either contracted or stayed stable during treatment, and the rise in clonality at ibrutinib response reflected the expansion of private clonotypes. Clonality rose at ibrutinib response, remained stable during sustained remission, and dropped back toward baseline at progression.

V sheds 5 bases and J sheds 2 bases, leaving 13 bases between their ends. The CDR3 runs 14 residues from the cysteine to the phenylalanine. CDR3 DNA only is kept here, 42 bases in frame from base 1. The germline V gene (reference sequence) supplies CDR1 MNHNY and CDR2 SVGAGI. As to this clone: Its antigen target is currently unknown. Base-call qualities are not available, and no considerably larger clone is one nucleotide away.

This sample comprised PBMCs, obtained after 12 months of ibrutinib treatment. Here the chain combines TRBV6-6 and TRBJ2-7, with TRBD2 tentatively as D gene (6 bases match). This TCR derives from a human donor with chronic lymphocytic leukemia. In nucleotides, the sequence is TGTGCCAGCAGTGGGACTCCTCGACCCTACGAGCAGTACTTC. This codes for CASSGTPRPYEQYF.